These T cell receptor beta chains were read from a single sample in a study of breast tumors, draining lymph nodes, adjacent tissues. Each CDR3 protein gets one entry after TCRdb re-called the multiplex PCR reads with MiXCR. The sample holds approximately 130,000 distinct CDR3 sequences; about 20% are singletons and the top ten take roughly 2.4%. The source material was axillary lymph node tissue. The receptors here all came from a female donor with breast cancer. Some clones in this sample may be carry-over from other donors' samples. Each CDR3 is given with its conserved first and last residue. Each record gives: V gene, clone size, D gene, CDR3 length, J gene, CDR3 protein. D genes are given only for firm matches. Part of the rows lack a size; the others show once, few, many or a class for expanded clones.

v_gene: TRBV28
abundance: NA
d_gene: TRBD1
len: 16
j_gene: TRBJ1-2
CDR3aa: CASSVDRGLSSDGYTF

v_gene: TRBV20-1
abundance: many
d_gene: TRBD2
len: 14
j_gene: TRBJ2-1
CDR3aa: CSARTSGRTDEQFF

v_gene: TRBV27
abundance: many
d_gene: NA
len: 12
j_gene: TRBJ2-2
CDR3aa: CASRGAAGELFF

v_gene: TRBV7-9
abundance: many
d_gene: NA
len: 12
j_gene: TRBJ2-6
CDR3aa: CADRSGANVLTF

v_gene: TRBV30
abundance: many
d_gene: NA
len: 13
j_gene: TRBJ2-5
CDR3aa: CAWSVTGTETQYF

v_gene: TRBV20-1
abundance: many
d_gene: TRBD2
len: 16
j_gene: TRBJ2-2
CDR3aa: CSARPTSGRGTGELFF

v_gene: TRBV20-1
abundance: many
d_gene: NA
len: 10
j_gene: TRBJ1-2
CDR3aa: CSALGNGYTF

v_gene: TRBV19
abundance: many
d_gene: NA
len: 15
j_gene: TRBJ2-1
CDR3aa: CASSTMTTRGNEQFF

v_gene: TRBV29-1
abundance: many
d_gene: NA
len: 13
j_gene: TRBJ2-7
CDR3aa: CSVRRTASYEQYF

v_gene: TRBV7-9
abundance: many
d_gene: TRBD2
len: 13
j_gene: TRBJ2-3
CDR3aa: CASSQREVDTQYF

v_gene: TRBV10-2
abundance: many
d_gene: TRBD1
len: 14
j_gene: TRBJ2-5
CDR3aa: CASSEGTGGETQYF

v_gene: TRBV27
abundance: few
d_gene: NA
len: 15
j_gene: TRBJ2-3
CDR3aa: CASSPRGAGTDTQYF

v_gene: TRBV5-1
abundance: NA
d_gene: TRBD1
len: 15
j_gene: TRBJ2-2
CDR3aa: CAGSFSPGGSGELFF

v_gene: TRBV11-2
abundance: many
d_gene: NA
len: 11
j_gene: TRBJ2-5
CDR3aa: CATLRGETQYF

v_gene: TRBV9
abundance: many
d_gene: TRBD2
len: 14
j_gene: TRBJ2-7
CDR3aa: CASSAAGLGDEQYF

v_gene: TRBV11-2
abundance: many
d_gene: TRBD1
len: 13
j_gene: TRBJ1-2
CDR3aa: CASSSQGAGGYTF

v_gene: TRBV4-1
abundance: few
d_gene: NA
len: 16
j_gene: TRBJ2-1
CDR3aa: CASSQGAAGGYNEQFF

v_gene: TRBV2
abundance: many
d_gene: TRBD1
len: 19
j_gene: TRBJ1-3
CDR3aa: CAIPPLPLDRVVFLDTIYF

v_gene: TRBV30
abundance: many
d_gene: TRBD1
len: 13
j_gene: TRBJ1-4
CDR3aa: CAWRGTGNEKLFF

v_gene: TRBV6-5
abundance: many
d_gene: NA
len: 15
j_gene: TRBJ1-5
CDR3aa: CASSYSGTGNQPQHF

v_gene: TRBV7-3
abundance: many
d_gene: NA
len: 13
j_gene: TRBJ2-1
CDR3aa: CASRTPPGSEQFF

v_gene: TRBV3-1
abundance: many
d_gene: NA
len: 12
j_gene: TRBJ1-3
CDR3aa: CASSRDGNTIYF

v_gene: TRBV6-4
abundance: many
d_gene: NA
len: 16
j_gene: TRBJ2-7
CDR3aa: CASSDRGGIGSYEQYF

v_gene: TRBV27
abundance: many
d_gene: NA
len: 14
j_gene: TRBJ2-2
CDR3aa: CASSLELLPGELFF

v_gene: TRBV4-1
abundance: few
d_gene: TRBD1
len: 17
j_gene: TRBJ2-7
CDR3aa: CASSQDQYRGISDEQYF

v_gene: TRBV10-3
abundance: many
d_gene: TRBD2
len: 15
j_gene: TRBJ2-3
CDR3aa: CAISLVLAGTDTQYF

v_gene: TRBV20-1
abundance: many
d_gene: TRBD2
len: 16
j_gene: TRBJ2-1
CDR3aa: CSASEGTSGSKNEQFF

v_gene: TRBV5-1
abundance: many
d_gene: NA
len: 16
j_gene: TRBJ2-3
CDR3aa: CASSLEAYTSTDTQYF

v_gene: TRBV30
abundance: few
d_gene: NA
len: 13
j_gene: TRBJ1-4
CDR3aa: CAWGSLPDEKLVF

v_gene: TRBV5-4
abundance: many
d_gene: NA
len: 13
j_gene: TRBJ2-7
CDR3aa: CASSPGLAYEQYF

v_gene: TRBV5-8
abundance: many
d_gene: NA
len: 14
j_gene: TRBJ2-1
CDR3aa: CASSLGPGHNEQFF

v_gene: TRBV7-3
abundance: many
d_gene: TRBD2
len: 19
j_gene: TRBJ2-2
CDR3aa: CASSLVRNLAGGSTGELFF

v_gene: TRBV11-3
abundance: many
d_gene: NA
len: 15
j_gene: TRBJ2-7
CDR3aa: CASSSHQDNSYEQYF

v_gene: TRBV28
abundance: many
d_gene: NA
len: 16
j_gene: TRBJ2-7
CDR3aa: CASSQRSGFLNYEQYF

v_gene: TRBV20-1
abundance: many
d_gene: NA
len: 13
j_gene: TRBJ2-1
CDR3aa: CSARVQGYYEQFF

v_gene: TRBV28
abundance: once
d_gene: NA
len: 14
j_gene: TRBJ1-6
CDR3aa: CVSSLGGVGSPLHF

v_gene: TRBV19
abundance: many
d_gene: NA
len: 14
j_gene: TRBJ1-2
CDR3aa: CASSTRGTWGGYTF

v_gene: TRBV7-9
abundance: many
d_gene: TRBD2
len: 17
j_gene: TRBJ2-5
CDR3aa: CASTPLPLAAPEGTQYF

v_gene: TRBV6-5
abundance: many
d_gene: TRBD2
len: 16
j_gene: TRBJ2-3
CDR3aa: CASSRGLAGGGDTQYF

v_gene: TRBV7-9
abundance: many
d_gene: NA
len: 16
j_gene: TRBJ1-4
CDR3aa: CASSLGGGASNEKLFF

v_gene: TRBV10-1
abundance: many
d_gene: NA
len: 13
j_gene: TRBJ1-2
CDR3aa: CASSESSDYGYTF

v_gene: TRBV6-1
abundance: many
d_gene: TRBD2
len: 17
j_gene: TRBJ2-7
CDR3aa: CASSEEGLAGGPYEQYF

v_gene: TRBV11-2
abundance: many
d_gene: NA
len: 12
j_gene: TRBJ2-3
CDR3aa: CASSSVTDTQYF

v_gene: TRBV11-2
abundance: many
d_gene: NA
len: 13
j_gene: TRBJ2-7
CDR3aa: CASSFTGPGPQYF

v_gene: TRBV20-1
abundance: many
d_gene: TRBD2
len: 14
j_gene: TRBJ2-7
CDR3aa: CSARESGSIYEQYF

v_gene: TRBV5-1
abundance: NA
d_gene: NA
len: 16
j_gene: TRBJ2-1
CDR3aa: CASSVGSSADYNEQFF

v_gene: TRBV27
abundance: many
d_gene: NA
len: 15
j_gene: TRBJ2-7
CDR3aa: CASSPSTGLSYEQYF

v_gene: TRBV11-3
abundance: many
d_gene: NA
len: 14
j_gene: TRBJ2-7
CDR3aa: CASSPGPLGSEQYF

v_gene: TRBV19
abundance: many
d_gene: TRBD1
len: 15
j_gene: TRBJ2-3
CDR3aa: CASSPPGQGLDTQYF

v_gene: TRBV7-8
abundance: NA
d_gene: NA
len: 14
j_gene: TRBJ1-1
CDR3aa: CAGSRGPLSNEAFF

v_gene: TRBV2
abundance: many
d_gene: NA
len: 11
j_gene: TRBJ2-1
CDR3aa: CASSEFGEQFF